The sequence of this TCR beta chain was determined in a study of blood T cells in healthy people across ages (dated by TCRdb to 2013 to 2016). A note on the overall study: In model experiments, roughly one uniquely barcoded TCR beta cDNA molecule per two T cells was captured by template switching. To avoid experimental bias, donors of different ages were spread randomly across the sequencing lanes. Four age groups were formed from the donors: young (average roughly 15 years), middle-aged (approximately 40), aged (62) and long-lived (roughly 81). Using deep sequencing normalized with unique cDNA molecular identifiers, the study measured how TCR beta repertoire diversity changes with age. The study analyzed two additional independent replicas of 1 million unique cDNA reads from the same blood draw for two donors, one aged 18 to 30 and one aged 80 or older.

Findings and caveats that apply to the study as a whole: Compared with the aged group, more naive CD4+ T cells, fewer expanded clones and increased TCR diversity were shown by the long-lived group, suggesting age selection. Donor CMV infection status was unknown, potentially confounding age-related changes in expanded clonotypes. Bulk unsorted PBMC profiling prevented conclusive comparison of naive and antigen-experienced compartments. Estimates of total diversity based on one million sequenced T cells were considered lower bounds and underestimates. Observed TCR beta diversity per million T cells fell roughly linearly with age, and a significant reduction was already apparent by age roughly 40. Observed TCR beta diversity correlated strongly with the percentage of naive T cells measured by flow cytometry.

V is clipped by 3 bases and J by 1 base, and the sequence between their germline boundaries is 7 bases long. Based on the germline V gene, the CDR1 and CDR2 sequences are SGHRS and YFSETQ. Reading from cysteine to phenylalanine, the CDR3 counts 14 amino acids. Only the CDR3 region is kept as DNA, spanning 42 bases read in frame from base 1. Libraries were built with 5' RACE. TCRdb names Illumina HiSeq 2500 as the instrument used. A second PCR of roughly 7 to 11 cycles was run with a J-beta primer mix and a sample-barcoded 5' primer. Each TCR beta cDNA molecule received a unique molecular identifier from a template-switch 5' adaptor carrying 12 random nucleotides. Each sample yielded at least 3 million CDR3-containing paired-end reads. The Mint cDNA synthesis kit, primed by a TRBC-specific oligonucleotide, was used to synthesize first-strand cDNA from all RNA. After uracil-DNA glycosylase treatment, a first 18-cycle PCR used universal primers M1SS and BC2_uni_R on all cDNA. The authors' pipeline ran thus. For normalization, 1 million high-quality reads, each with a distinct molecular identifier, were randomly selected from each sample. Reads with shared molecular identifiers were discarded instead of being binned into consensus sequences. MiTCR, with a Q25 quality threshold and the strictest error-elimination algorithm, was used for CDR3 identification, clonotype clustering and error correction. A nonparametric unseen species model with Euler transformation was used to estimate a lower bound on total TCR beta diversity. The public reads were reanalyzed by TCRdb: fastp trimming at Q25, MiXCR alignment, in-frame beta chains only. For every CDR3 protein sequence, its rows merge into one entry that carries the most common genes and DNA. None of the V and J calls come from the authors' own analysis; TCRdb made them. Recorded for this sample are fewer than 900,000 distinct CDR3 sequences; more than 40% of them occurred a single time. The top ten hold roughly 34% of the sample.

Concerning this clonotype: Its antigen remains undetermined. One base away there is no much larger clone; base qualities are not given.

The donors were roughly 40 Caucasian individuals from Russia, aged roughly 6 to 100 years, who were systemically healthy. Each donor gave roughly 9 milliliters of peripheral blood, drawn into EDTA-treated Vacutainer tubes. PBMCs were isolated by Ficoll-Paque density-gradient centrifugation, with at least 7 million obtained per sample. Trizol reagent was used to extract total RNA from PBMCs, with at least 5.5 micrograms per sample. The percentages of naive CD45RAhigh/CD27high T cells were determined by flow cytometry on a PBMC aliquot from every donor. The receptor was derived from a woman aged 55-69 years in good health. The material sequenced was blood. The rearrangement joined TRBV5-1 to TRBJ2-2, with the D gene tentatively TRBD1 or TRBD2, based on 5 matching bases in each. The sequenced DNA: TGCGCCAGCAGCTCGGGGCTGAACACCGGGGAGCTGTTTTTT. Its coded protein is CASSSGLNTGELFF.